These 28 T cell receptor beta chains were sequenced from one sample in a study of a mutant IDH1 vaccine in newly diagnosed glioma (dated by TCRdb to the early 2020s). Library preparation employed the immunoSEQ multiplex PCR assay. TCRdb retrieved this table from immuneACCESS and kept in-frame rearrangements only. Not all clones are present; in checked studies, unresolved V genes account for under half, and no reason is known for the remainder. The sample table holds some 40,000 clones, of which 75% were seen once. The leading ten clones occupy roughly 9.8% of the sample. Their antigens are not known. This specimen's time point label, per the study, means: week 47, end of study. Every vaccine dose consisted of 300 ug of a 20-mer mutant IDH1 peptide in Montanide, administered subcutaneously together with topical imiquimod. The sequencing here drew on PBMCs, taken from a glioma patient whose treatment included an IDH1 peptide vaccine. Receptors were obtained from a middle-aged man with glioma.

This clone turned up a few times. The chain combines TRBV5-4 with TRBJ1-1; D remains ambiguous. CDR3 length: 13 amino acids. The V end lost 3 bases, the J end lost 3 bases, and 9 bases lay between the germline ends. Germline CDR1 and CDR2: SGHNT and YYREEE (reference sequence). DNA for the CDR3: TGTGCCAGCAGCTCAATCTTGGACACTGAAGCTTTCTTT. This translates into CASSSILDTEAFF.

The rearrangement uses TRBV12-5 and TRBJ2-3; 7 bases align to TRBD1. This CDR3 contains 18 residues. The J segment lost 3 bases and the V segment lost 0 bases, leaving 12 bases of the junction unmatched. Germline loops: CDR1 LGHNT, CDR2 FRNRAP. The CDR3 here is CASGLVLGRQGITDTQYF. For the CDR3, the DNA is TGTGCTAGTGGTTTGGTACTGGGTCGACAGGGCATTACAGATACGCAGTATTTT.

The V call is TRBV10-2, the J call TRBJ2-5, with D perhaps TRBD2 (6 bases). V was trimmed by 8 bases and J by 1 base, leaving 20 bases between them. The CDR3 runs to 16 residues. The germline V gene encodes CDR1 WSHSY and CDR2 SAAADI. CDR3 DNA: TGCGCCAGCGCACCCTTCCCGGGACTCAGCCAAGAGACCCAGTACTTC. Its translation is CASAPFPGLSQETQYF.

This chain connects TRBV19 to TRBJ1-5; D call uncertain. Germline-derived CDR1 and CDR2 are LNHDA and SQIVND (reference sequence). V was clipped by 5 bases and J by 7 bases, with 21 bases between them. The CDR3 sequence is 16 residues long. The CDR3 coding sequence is TGTGCCAGTAGTCCCTCCGGCGGGGTGGGTGGGCAGCCCCAGCATTTT. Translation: CASSPSGGVGGQPQHF.

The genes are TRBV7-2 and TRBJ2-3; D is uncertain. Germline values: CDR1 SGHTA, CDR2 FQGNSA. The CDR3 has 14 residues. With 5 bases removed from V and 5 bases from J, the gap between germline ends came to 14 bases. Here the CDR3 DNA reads TGTGCCAGCAGCAAACAAAGCGCGGAAGATACGCAGTATTTT. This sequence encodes CASSKQSAEDTQYF.

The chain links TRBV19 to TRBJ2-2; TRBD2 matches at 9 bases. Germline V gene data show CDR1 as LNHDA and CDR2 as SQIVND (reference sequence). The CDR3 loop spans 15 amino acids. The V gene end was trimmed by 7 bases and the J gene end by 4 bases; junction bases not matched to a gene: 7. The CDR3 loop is CASMTAGGGTGELFF. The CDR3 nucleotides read TGTGCCAGTATGACAGCGGGAGGAGGCACCGGGGAGCTGTTTTTT.

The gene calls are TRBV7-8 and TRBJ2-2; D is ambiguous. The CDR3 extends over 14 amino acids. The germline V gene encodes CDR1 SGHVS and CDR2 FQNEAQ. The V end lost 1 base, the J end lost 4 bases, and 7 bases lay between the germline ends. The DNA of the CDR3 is TGTGCCAGCAGCTTAGGGGCAGCCACCGGGGAGCTGTTTTTT. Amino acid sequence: CASSLGAATGELFF.

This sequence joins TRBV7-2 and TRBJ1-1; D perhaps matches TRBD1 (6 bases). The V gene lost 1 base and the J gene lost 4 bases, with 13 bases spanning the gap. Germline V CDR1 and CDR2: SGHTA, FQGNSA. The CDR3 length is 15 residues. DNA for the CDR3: TGTGCCAGCAGCTTAGGTGCCCGAGGGGGCACTGAAGCTTTCTTT. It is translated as CASSLGARGGTEAFF.

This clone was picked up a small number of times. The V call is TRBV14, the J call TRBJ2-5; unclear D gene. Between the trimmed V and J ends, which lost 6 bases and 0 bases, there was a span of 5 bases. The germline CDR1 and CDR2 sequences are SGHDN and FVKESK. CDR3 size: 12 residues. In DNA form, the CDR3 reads TGTGCCAGCAGGCTTTACCAAGAGACCCAGTACTTC. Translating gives CASRLYQETQYF.

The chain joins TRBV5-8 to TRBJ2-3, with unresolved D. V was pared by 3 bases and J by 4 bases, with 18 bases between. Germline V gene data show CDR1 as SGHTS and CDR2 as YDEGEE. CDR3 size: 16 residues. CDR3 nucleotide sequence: TGTGCCAGCAGCTGGCGCCCTGTTTTCCATTCAGATACGCAGTATTTT. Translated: CASSWRPVFHSDTQYF.

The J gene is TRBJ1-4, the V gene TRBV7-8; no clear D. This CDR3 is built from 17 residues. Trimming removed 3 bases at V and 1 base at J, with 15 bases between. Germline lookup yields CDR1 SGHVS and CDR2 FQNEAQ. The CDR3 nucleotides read TGTGCCAGCAGCTTGATTTCAACGCGGGAAACTAATGAAAAACTGTTTTTT. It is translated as CASSLISTRETNEKLFF.

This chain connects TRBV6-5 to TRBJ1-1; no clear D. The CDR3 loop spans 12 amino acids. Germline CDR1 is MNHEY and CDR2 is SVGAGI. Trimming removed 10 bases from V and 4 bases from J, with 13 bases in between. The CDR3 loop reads CATRRGSTEAFF. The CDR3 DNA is TGTGCCACCCGTAGAGGGAGCACTGAAGCTTTCTTT.

The CDR3 reads CASSLDEPRETQYF. The CDR3 region has the DNA TGTGCCAGCAGCTTAGATGAGCCCCGAGAGACCCAGTACTTC. V and J are TRBV11-2 and TRBJ2-5, with D unresolved. Trimming took off 0 bases at V and 4 bases at J, with 9 bases between the two ends. Germline-derived CDR1 and CDR2 are SGHAT and FQNNGV. The CDR3 extends over 14 amino acids.

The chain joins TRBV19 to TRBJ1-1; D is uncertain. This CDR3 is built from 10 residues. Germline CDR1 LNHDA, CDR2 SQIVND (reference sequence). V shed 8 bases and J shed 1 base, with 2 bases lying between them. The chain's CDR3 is CASGNTEAFF. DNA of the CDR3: TGTGCCAGTGGGAACACTGAAGCTTTCTTT.

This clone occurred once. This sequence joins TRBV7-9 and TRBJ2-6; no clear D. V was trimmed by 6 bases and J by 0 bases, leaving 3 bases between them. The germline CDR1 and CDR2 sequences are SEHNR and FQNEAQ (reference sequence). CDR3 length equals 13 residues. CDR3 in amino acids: CASRNSGANVLTF. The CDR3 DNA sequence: TGTGCCAGCAGGAACTCTGGGGCCAACGTCCTGACTTTC. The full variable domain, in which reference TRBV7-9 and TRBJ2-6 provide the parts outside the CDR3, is DTGVSQNPRHKITKRGQNVTFRCDPISEHNRLYWYRQTLGQGPEFLTYFQNEAQLEKSRLLSDRFSAERPKGSFSTLEIQRTEQGDSAMYLCASRNSGANVLTFGAGSRLTVL.

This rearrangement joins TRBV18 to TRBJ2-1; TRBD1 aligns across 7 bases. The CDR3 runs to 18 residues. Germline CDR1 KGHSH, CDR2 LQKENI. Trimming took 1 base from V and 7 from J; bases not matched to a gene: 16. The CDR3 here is CASSPQQGPPIDRNEQFF. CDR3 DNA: TGTGCCAGCTCACCACAACAGGGGCCCCCAATTGACAGGAATGAGCAGTTCTTC.

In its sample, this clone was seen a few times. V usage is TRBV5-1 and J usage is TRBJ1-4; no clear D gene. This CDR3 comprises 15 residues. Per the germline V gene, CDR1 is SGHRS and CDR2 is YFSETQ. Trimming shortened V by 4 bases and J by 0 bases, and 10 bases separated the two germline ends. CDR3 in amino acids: CASSPSPATNEKLFF. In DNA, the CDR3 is TGCGCCAGCAGCCCTTCACCTGCAACTAATGAAAAACTGTTTTTT.

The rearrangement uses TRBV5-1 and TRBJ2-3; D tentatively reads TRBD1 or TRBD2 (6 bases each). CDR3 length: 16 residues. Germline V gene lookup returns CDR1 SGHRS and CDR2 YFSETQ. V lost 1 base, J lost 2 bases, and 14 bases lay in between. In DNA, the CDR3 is TGCGCCAGCAGCTTGTGGGGGGACACGAACACAGATACGCAGTATTTT. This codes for CASSLWGDTNTDTQYF.

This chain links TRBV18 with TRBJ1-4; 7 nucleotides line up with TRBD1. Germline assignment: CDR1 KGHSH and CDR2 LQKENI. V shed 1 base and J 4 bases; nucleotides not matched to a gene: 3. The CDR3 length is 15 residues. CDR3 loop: CASSPQGQNNEKLFF. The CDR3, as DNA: TGTGCCAGCTCACCACAGGGACAGAATAATGAAAAACTGTTTTTT.

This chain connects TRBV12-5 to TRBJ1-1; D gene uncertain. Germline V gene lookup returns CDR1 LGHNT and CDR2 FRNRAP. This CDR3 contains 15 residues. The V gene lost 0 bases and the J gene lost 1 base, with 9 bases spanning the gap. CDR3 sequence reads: CASGLVLGPNTEAFF. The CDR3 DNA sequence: TGTGCTAGTGGTTTGGTACTGGGTCCGAACACTGAAGCTTTCTTT. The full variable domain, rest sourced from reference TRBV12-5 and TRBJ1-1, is DARVTQTPRHKVTEMGQEVTMRCQPILGHNTVFWYRQTMMQGLELLAYFRNRAPLDDSGMPKDRFSAEMPDATLATLKIQPSEPRDSAVYFCASGLVLGPNTEAFFGQGTRLTVV.

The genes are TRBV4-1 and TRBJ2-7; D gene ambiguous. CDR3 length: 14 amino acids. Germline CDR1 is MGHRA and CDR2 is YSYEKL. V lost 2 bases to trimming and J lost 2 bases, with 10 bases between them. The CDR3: CASSQPTRTYEQYF. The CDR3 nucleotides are TGCGCCAGCAGCCAACCAACGAGAACCTACGAGCAGTACTTC.

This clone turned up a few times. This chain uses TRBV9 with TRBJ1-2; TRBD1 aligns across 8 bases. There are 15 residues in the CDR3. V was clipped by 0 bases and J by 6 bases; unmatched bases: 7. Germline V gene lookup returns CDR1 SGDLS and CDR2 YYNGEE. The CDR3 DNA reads TGTGCCAGCAGCGTAGTGGCAGGGGGCGCCCATGGCTACACCTTC. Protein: CASSVVAGGAHGYTF.

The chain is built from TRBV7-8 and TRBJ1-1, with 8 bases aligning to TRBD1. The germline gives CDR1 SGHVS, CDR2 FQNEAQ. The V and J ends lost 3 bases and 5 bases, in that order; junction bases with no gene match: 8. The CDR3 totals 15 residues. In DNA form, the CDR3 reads TGTGCCAGCAGCTTCAGGACAGGGTCGGGGACTGAAGCTTTCTTT. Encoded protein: CASSFRTGSGTEAFF.

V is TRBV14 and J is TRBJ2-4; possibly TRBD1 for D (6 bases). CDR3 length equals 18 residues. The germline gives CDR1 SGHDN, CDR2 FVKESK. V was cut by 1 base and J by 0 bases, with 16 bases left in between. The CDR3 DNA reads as TGTGCCAGCAGCCAAGGGACAGACGAAGCTATAGCCAAAAACATTCAGTACTTC. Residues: CASSQGTDEAIAKNIQYF.

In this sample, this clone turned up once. CDR3 DNA sequence: TGTGCCAGCAGCTTAGCCCGGAGGCGGACAGGGGCCAACGTCCTGACTTTC. Translation gives CASSLARRRTGANVLTF. The chain recombines TRBV11-3 with TRBJ2-6; D tentatively fits TRBD1 or TRBD2 (5 bases each). The V end lost 1 base, the J end lost 4 bases, and 14 bases lay between the germline ends. Germline V lookup: CDR1 SGHNT, CDR2 YENEEA. There are 17 residues in the CDR3.

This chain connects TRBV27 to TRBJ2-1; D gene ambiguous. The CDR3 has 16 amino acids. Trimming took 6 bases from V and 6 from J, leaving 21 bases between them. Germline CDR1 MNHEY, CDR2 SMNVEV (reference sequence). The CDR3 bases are TGTGCCAGCAGCCCATCTACAAGTCGGAACCTCAATGAGCAGTTCTTC. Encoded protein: CASSPSTSRNLNEQFF.

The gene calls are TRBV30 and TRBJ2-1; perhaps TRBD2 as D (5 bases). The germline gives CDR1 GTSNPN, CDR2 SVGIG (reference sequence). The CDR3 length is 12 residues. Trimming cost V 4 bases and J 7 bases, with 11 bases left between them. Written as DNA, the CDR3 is TGTGCCTGGAACGGGGTGGGGAATGAGCAGTTCTTC. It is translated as CAWNGVGNEQFF.

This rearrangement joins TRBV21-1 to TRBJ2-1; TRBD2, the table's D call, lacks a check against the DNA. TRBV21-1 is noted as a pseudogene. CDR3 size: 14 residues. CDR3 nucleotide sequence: TGTGCCAGCAGCAAGGGGGGGACCTACAATGAGCAGTTCTTC. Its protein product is CASSKGGTYNEQFF.